The 9 T cell receptor beta chains reported below all come from one sample, sequenced in a study of shared clonotypes between healthy human individuals. The method was immunoSEQ multiplex PCR; TCRdb's version includes in-frame clones alone and lacks a portion of them. The sample shows hundreds of thousands of clones, about 76% of them seen only once. Material for sequencing was PBMCs. The receptors come from a woman in her 40s in good health. Some clones in this sample may be carry-over from other donors' samples.

The chain uses TRBV28 and TRBJ2-7; possible D gene TRBD1, 5 bases. The CDR3 consists of 15 residues. Trimming removed 5 bases at V and 2 bases at J, with 16 bases between. Per the germline V gene, CDR1 is MDHEN and CDR2 is SYDVKM. CDR3 in amino acids: CASSPRRARAYEQYF. DNA for the CDR3: TGTGCCAGCAGTCCGCGTCGTGCCAGGGCCTACGAGCAGTACTTC.

V gene TRBV15 combines with J gene TRBJ1-1; D unclear. Germline V CDR1 and CDR2: LNHNV, YYDKDF (reference sequence). The CDR3 spans 13 residues. Between the trimmed V and J ends, which lost 0 bases and 11 bases, there was a span of 13 bases. The CDR3 sequence is CATSREEEGGAFF. CDR3 nucleotide sequence: TGTGCCACCAGCAGAGAGGAGGAAGGCGGCGCTTTCTTT. The full variable domain, its missing parts supplied by reference TRBV15 and TRBJ1-1, is DAMVIQNPRYQVTQFGKPVTLSCSQTLNHNVMYWYQQKSSQAPKLLFHYYDKDFNNEADTPDNFQSRRPNTSFCFLDIRSPGLGDTAMYLCATSREEEGGAFFGQGTRLTVV.

The table lists this clone with a count of one. This chain links TRBV13 with TRBJ2-7; the D gene is possibly TRBD2 (5 bases). The CDR3 length is 16 residues. Trimming removed 2 bases at V and 1 base at J, with 15 bases between. CDR1 is PRHDT and CDR2 is FYEKMQ in the germline V gene (reference sequence). The CDR3 loop reads CASSLRSSGSSYEQYF. The CDR3 DNA is TGTGCCAGCAGCTTACGATCAAGCGGTTCGTCCTACGAGCAGTACTTC.

This clone was seen more than once but under ten times. This rearrangement joins TRBV30 to TRBJ2-7; weak D call: TRBD1 (6 bases). V was shortened by 0 bases and J by 7 bases, with 25 bases between the two germline ends. The CDR3 runs 17 residues. CDR1 is GTSNPN and CDR2 is SVGIG in the germline V gene (reference sequence). In nucleotides, the CDR3 is TGTGCCTGGAGTGTGGGGTTAGGGGGAAACCTACCGGGGGAGCAGTACTTC. Its translation is CAWSVGLGGNLPGEQYF.

In this sample, this clone turned up a few times. The chain combines TRBV11-2 with TRBJ2-7, with 15 positions matching TRBD2. The junction had 1 base not matched to a gene; V was cut back by 4 bases and J by 0 bases. Germline V lookup: CDR1 SGHAT, CDR2 FQNNGV. The CDR3 contains 16 residues. In DNA form, the CDR3 reads TGTGCCAGCAGCTGGACTAGCGGGAGGGCCTCCTACGAGCAGTACTTC. This codes for CASSWTSGRASYEQYF. The full variable domain, rest sourced from reference TRBV11-2 and TRBJ2-7, is EAGVAQSPRYKIIEKRQSVAFWCNPISGHATLYWYQQILGQGPKLLIQFQNNGVVDDSQLPKDRFSAERLKGVDSTLKIQPAKLEDSAVYLCASSWTSGRASYEQYFGPGTRLTVT.

Turning to this clone: The sample carries other DNA sequences with the same CDR3. The rearrangement joins TRBV30 to TRBJ2-7; D is undetermined. This CDR3 has 12 residues. Trimming cost V 1 base and J 9 bases, with 13 bases left between them. CDR1 is GTSNPN, CDR2 SVGIG, per germline (reference sequence). CDR3 in amino acids: CAWSGLALAQYF. As DNA, the CDR3 is TGTGCCTGGAGTGGCCTGGCGCTCGCGCAGTACTTC.

This clone was found once. The chain joins TRBV11-2 to TRBJ2-1; D unclear. V lost 5 bases and J 7 bases, leaving 9 bases between the germline ends. The length of the CDR3 is 12 residues. Germline V gives CDR1 SGHAT, CDR2 FQNNGV. CDR3 region: CASSRMGNEQFF. The CDR3 DNA reads as TGTGCCAGCAGCCGCATGGGGAATGAGCAGTTCTTC.

This clone appeared once. The sample contains more than one DNA sequence encoding this CDR3. The V call is TRBV11-1, the J call TRBJ1-1; D is uncertain. The ends were cut back, 7 bases at V and 8 bases at J, with 17 bases in the middle. CDR1 and CDR2 from the germline V gene are SGHAT and FQDESV (reference sequence). The CDR3 length is 13 residues. The CDR3 sequence: CASTFKRGTEAFF. The CDR3 nucleotides are TGTGCCAGCACCTTTAAGAGAGGCACCGAAGCTTTCTTT.

This sequence joins TRBV28 and TRBJ1-2; TRBD1 might be the D (6 bases). V lost 5 bases and J 8 bases, leaving 21 bases between the germline ends. Per germline, CDR1 MDHEN and CDR2 SYDVKM. This CDR3 is 15 amino acids long. The CDR3 sequence: CASSTIGTGAEGYTF. The CDR3 coding sequence is TGTGCCAGCAGTACCATTGGGACGGGGGCTGAAGGCTACACCTTC.